One and the same sample provided the 26 T cell receptor beta chains below, sequenced in a study of human T cells and chemical hapten exposure. Each CDR3 protein is one row after TCRdb ran MiXCR on the RACE reads. The sample yields about 57,000 distinct CDR3 sequences, 7% to 10% seen once. The sample's time point: patch test 1, 2 weeks after DPC sensitization. Noted treatment: therapeutic diphenylcyclopropenone sensitization with weekly scalp DPC. Specimen: whole blood, collected in connection with sensitization to the hapten diphenylcyclopropenone (DPC). These receptors all stem from a woman aged 40 to 50 with alopecia areata. Some clones in this sample may be carry-over from other donors' samples.

V and J are TRBV5-1 and TRBJ1-1; unclear D gene. The CDR3 runs to 14 residues. Deletions cut 0 bases from V and 1 base from J, with 7 bases between. From germline, CDR1 is SGHRS and CDR2 YFSETQ. CDR3 loop: CASSLDNWNTEAFF. The DNA for the CDR3 is TGCGCCAGCAGCTTGGACAACTGGAACACTGAAGCTTTCTTT. Drawing the rest from reference TRBV5-1 and TRBJ1-1, the complete variable domain is KAGVTQTPRYLIKTRGQQVTLSCSPISGHRSVSWYQQTPGQGLQFLFEYFSETQRNKGNFPGRFSGRQFSNSRSEMNVSTLELGDSALYLCASSLDNWNTEAFFGQGTRLTVV.

The V gene is TRBV7-6, the J gene TRBJ2-7; no clear D. This CDR3 is built from 13 residues. Germline CDR1 and CDR2: SGHVS and FNYEAQ. Deletions cut 1 base from V and 4 bases from J, with 8 bases between. The CDR3 sequence: CASSLGRSYEQYF. CDR3 DNA sequence: TGTGCCAGCAGCTTAGGTAGAAGTTACGAGCAGTACTTC.

The rearrangement uses TRBV2 and TRBJ1-2; TRBD1 aligns across 8 bases. The CDR3 is made up of 13 amino acids. J lost 8 bases, V lost 5 bases, and 7 bases had no gene match. Per the germline V gene, CDR1 is SNHLY and CDR2 is FYNNEI. The CDR3 here is CASSSHRGIGYTF. The CDR3 DNA follows: TGTGCCAGCAGTTCCCACAGGGGGATCGGCTACACCTTC.

V gene TRBV2 combines with J gene TRBJ1-5; a weak D match, TRBD1 (6 bases). The germline gives CDR1 SNHLY, CDR2 FYNNEI. CDR3 size: 17 residues. V lost 5 bases and J lost 0, with 17 bases in between. The CDR3, as DNA: TGTGCCAGCAGTAGACCGGGACAAGGAGTTAGCAATCAGCCCCAGCATTTT. It is translated as CASSRPGQGVSNQPQHF.

This clonotype was detected many times. V gene TRBV29-1 combines with J gene TRBJ1-1; 10 bases line up with TRBD1. The junction had 2 bases not matched to a gene; V was cut back by 7 bases and J by 3 bases. The germline gives CDR1 SQVTM, CDR2 ANQGSEA. This CDR3 contains 12 residues. The CDR3, as DNA: TGCAGCGCCGGACAGGGGGACACTGAAGCTTTCTTT. Its protein is CSAGQGDTEAFF.

This chain links TRBV11-2 with TRBJ1-5; unclear D gene. Trimming removed 6 bases from V and 3 bases from J, with 3 bases in between. The CDR3 sequence is 11 residues long. Per germline, CDR1 SGHAT and CDR2 FQNNGV. The CDR3 spells CASRHNQPQHF. The CDR3, as DNA: TGTGCCAGCAGACACAATCAGCCCCAGCATTTT.

This clonotype was picked up many times. The V and J genes are TRBV7-8 and TRBJ1-4, with 7 bases that match TRBD1. CDR3 length: 14 residues. Trimming removed 5 bases from V and 1 base from J; junction bases left unmatched: 1. Germline values: CDR1 SGHVS, CDR2 FQNEAQ. CDR3 sequence: CASSPGGTNEKLFF. In nucleotides, the CDR3 is TGTGCCAGCAGCCCAGGGGGAACTAATGAAAAACTGTTTTTT.

As regards this clonotype: It may be a read error: a sequence one base away is much more abundant. The chain has TRBV4-1 and TRBJ2-7; 9 bases agree with TRBD1. The V gene end was trimmed by 3 bases and the J gene end by 3 bases; junction bases not matched to a gene: 3. Germline V gene data show CDR1 as MGHRA and CDR2 as YSYEKL. The CDR3 spans 14 residues. CDR3 sequence: CASSQSGQGYEQYF. The CDR3 coding sequence is TGCGCCAGCAGCCAGTCGGGACAGGGCTACGAGCAGTACTTC.

This clonotype was detected ten times or more. The rearrangement joins TRBV25-1 to TRBJ2-3; D not resolved. CDR3 length: 17 residues. Trimming removed 5 bases at V and 0 bases at J, with 18 bases between. Germline V CDR1 and CDR2: MGHDK, SYGVNS. CDR3 sequence reads: CASSTRPQFTSTDTQYF. In DNA form, the CDR3 reads TGTGCCAGCAGTACCCGTCCGCAGTTTACTAGCACAGATACGCAGTATTTT.

The chain uses TRBV11-1 and TRBJ2-2; 9 bases map to TRBD2. The CDR3 loop spans 17 amino acids. Germline values: CDR1 SGHAT, CDR2 FQDESV (reference sequence). Trimming removed 9 bases from V and 6 bases from J; junction bases left unmatched: 17. CDR3 bases: TGTGCCAGTTATGGTAGCGGGGGAAGTCAGGCGGCCGGGGAGCTGTTTTTT. It is translated as CASYGSGGSQAAGELFF.

This clonotype was observed a few times. The chain has TRBV14 and TRBJ2-7, with unresolved D. V was pared by 0 bases and J by 1 base, with 13 bases between. Germline V gene lookup returns CDR1 SGHDN and CDR2 FVKESK. The CDR3 contains 16 residues. CDR3 loop: CASSQDVVGPSYEQYF. DNA of the CDR3: TGTGCCAGCAGCCAAGATGTGGTAGGTCCGTCCTACGAGCAGTACTTC.

This clonotype has at least ten counts. The chain recombines TRBV19 with TRBJ1-5, with D possibly matching TRBD1 (6 bases). Trimming cost V 3 bases and J 5 bases, with 11 bases left between them. CDR1 is LNHDA, CDR2 SQIVND, per germline (reference sequence). The CDR3 spans 14 residues. The CDR3: CASSIRQADQPQHF. The CDR3 coding sequence is TGTGCCAGTAGTATCCGACAGGCGGATCAGCCCCAGCATTTT.

This clonotype was detected only a few times. The chain recombines TRBV20-1 with TRBJ1-1, with D possibly matching TRBD1 (5 bases). CDR1 DFQATT and CDR2 SNEGSKA come from the germline V gene (reference sequence). The CDR3 has 11 amino acids. Trimming shortened V by 6 bases and J by 6 bases, and 11 bases separated the two germline ends. This CDR3 is CSAQGFAEAFF. The CDR3 nucleotides are TGCAGTGCCCAGGGATTCGCTGAAGCTTTCTTT.

The CDR3 coding sequence is TGTGCCAGCAGCTTAGCAATTGAGCGAGCAAAACTGTTTTTT. Protein: CASSLAIERAKLFF. The chain links TRBV7-9 to TRBJ1-4, with no clear D. This CDR3 is built from 14 residues. V gave up 0 bases and J gave up 10 bases, with 12 bases separating them. Germline values: CDR1 SEHNR, CDR2 FQNEAQ (reference sequence).

Only a few counts were recorded for this clonotype. V gene TRBV30 combines with J gene TRBJ1-1, with TRBD1 matching over 7 bases. The CDR3 is 10 residues long. V shed 5 bases, J shed 11 bases, and the junction held 5 bases outside the gene matches. Germline V lookup: CDR1 GTSNPN, CDR2 SVGIG (reference sequence). In DNA, the CDR3 is TGTGCCTGGGGGACAGCGGGCGCTTTCTTT. Encoded protein: CAWGTAGAFF.

This clonotype was counted only a few times. The rearrangement joins TRBV9 to TRBJ2-7; no definite D call. The V gene's germline CDR1 is SGDLS and CDR2 YYNGEE. Trimming took 0 bases from V and 7 from J, leaving 5 bases between them. The CDR3 consists of 11 residues. Here the CDR3 reads CASSVGGEQYF. The CDR3, as DNA: TGTGCCAGCAGCGTAGGTGGGGAGCAGTACTTC. The full variable domain, in which reference TRBV9 and TRBJ2-7 provide the parts outside the CDR3, is DSGVTQTPKHLITATGQRVTLRCSPRSGDLSVYWYQQSLDQGLQFLIQYYNGEERAKGNILERFSAQQFPDLHSELNLSSLELGDSALYFCASSVGGEQYFGPGTRLTVT.

This clonotype has ten or more counts. V and J are TRBV18 and TRBJ2-7, with D unclear. The CDR3 totals 14 residues. Germline assignment: CDR1 KGHSH and CDR2 LQKENI. Trimming pared 4 bases from V and 0 bases from J, leaving 10 bases between. CDR3 sequence reads: CASSRRSDSYEQYF. CDR3 bases: TGTGCCAGCTCACGGCGTTCCGACTCCTACGAGCAGTACTTC.

The chain links TRBV12-3 or TRBV12-4 to TRBJ2-1; D not certain. V was cut by 6 bases and J by 0 bases, with 12 bases left in between. The CDR3 consists of 15 residues. CDR3 sequence: CASRQTPTSYNEQFF. The CDR3 DNA sequence: TGTGCCAGCAGACAAACACCGACCTCCTACAATGAGCAGTTCTTC.

This clonotype was counted a few times. The chain employs TRBV6-4 and TRBJ2-3; D gene uncertain. Germline V gives CDR1 MRHNA, CDR2 SNTAGT. V gave up 5 bases and J gave up 0 bases, with 6 bases separating them. The CDR3 has 13 amino acids. The CDR3 DNA follows: TGTGCCAGCAGTCAAAGTAGCACAGATACGCAGTATTTT. Amino acid sequence: CASSQSSTDTQYF.

This clonotype came up many times. The chain uses TRBV7-2 and TRBJ2-7; D unresolved. The CDR3 is 13 residues long. In germline, CDR1 is SGHTA, CDR2 FQGNSA. V lost 5 bases to trimming and J lost 6 bases, with 14 bases between them. The CDR3 here is CASSLKLYSEQYF. The CDR3 DNA is TGTGCCAGCAGCCTCAAGCTTTATAGCGAGCAGTACTTC.

CDR3 protein: CASSRGSLTDTQYF. The CDR3 coding sequence is TGCGCCAGCAGCAGGGGGTCGCTCACAGATACGCAGTATTTT. The genes are TRBV5-1 and TRBJ2-3, with TRBD1 as a possible D gene (6 bases). Trimming cost V 4 bases and J 2 bases, with 11 bases left between them. In germline, CDR1 is SGHRS, CDR2 YFSETQ. The CDR3 is made up of 14 amino acids.

This clonotype has a count of ten or more. The chain uses TRBV15 and TRBJ1-6; D is ambiguous. The CDR3 totals 15 residues. CDR1 and CDR2 (germline): LNHNV, YYDKDF (reference sequence). V dropped 0 bases and J dropped 7 bases, with 10 bases sitting between them. This chain's CDR3 is CATSRETRRNSPLHF. The DNA of the CDR3 is TGTGCCACCAGCAGAGAGACCCGACGCAATTCACCCCTCCACTTT.

The table lists this clonotype with a few counts. The V gene is TRBV6-4, the J gene TRBJ2-1; 9 positions match TRBD2. Trimming cost V 2 bases and J 7 bases; bases outside gene matches: 9. Looked up from germline, CDR1 is MRHNA and CDR2 is SNTAGT. The CDR3 consists of 16 residues. CDR3 DNA sequence: TGTGCCAGCAGTGACGCGTCTAGCGGGGACCGGAATGAGCAGTTCTTC. Its translation: CASSDASSGDRNEQFF.

The chain uses TRBV2 and TRBJ2-4, with unresolved D. The CDR3 loop spans 13 amino acids. Germline lookup yields CDR1 SNHLY and CDR2 FYNNEI. Trimming took off 1 base at V and 10 bases at J, with 11 bases between the two ends. The CDR3 bases are TGTGCCAGCAGTGAAGTCGGCGGTGAAATTCAGTACTTC. This encodes CASSEVGGEIQYF. Using reference TRBV2 and TRBJ2-4 for the parts outside the CDR3, the full variable domain is EPEVTQTPSHQVTQMGQEVILRCVPISNHLYFYWYRQILGQKVEFLVSFYNNEISEKSEIFDDQFSVERPDGSNFTLKIRSTKLEDSAMYFCASSEVGGEIQYFGAGTRLSVL.

This clonotype was found many times. The CDR3 DNA follows: TGCGCCAGCAAACAGTTTTATAGCTCCTATAATTCACCCCTCCACTTT. It is translated as CASKQFYSSYNSPLHF. V is TRBV5-1 and J is TRBJ1-6; D gene unclear. Germline-derived CDR1 and CDR2 are SGHRS and YFSETQ. Trimming took off 6 bases at V and 0 bases at J, with 13 bases between the two ends. The CDR3 has 16 residues.

This clonotype has a count of ten or more. V usage is TRBV20-1 and J usage is TRBJ1-2; D not certain. The CDR3 spans 12 residues. Trimming removed 3 bases at V and 5 bases at J, with 10 bases between. Germline CDR1 is DFQATT and CDR2 is SNEGSKA (reference sequence). The CDR3 DNA sequence: TGCAGTGCTAGTTCCCCCGCTTATGGCTACACCTTC. It codes for CSASSPAYGYTF.